The 19 T cell receptor beta chains below come from one sample, sequenced in a study of blood T cell repertoires in COVID-19 (dated by TCRdb to 2020 to 2021). Libraries were constructed by the immunoSEQ multiplex PCR assay. Entries here come from immuneACCESS through TCRdb and include only in-frame sequences with V and J called. Some clones fail to appear in such tables; in the studies checked, an unresolved V gene covers under half of the shortfall, and the cause of the remainder is unknown. The sample records tens of thousands of clones, 70% to 90% of which are singletons. The biggest ten clones account for 1% to 1.5% of the sample. The sequenced material came from peripheral blood. The receptor set was obtained from a man in his sixties with acute or convalescent COVID-19.

The chain recombines TRBV27 with TRBJ2-7; 7 bases map to TRBD2. The length of the CDR3 is 16 residues. CDR1 and CDR2 (germline): MNHEY, SMNVEV (reference sequence). With 5 bases clipped from V and 2 bases from J, the junction kept 12 bases outside the gene matches. DNA of the CDR3: TGTGCCAGCAGTCACCTCGGGGGGAGGTCCCCCTACGAGCAGTACTTC. Protein: CASSHLGGRSPYEQYF.

J is TRBJ1-5 and V is TRBV7-9; possible D gene TRBD1, 6 bases. This CDR3 is built from 14 residues. Germline V gene sequence: CDR1 SEHNR, CDR2 FQNEAQ (reference sequence). V lost 11 bases and J lost 0, with 14 bases in between. CDR3 residues: CAVQTGNSNQPQHF. The CDR3 region has the DNA TGTGCCGTGCAAACAGGGAATAGCAATCAGCCCCAGCATTTT.

The chain has TRBV5-5 and TRBJ2-5; D is possibly TRBD1 (5 bases). CDR3 length equals 14 residues. With 0 bases removed from V and 9 bases from J, the gap between germline ends came to 15 bases. Germline V CDR1 and CDR2: SGHKS, YYEKEE (reference sequence). The chain's CDR3 is CASSLEGQQGAQYF. Written as DNA, the CDR3 is TGTGCCAGCAGCTTGGAAGGCCAACAAGGGGCCCAGTACTTC.

The chain carries TRBV5-1 and TRBJ1-4; possible D gene TRBD1, 5 bases. The germline V and J ends were trimmed by 1 base and 7 bases, with 11 bases remaining between them. The CDR3 is made up of 14 amino acids. Germline V gives CDR1 SGHRS, CDR2 YFSETQ. The CDR3 protein is CASSLIGAGEKLFF. The CDR3 nucleotides are TGCGCCAGCAGCTTGATTGGGGCTGGTGAAAAACTGTTTTTT.

The chain is built from TRBV20-1 and TRBJ1-5; 7 nucleotides agree with TRBD1. Looked up from germline, CDR1 is DFQATT and CDR2 is SNEGSKA (reference sequence). The CDR3 length is 18 residues. Germline trimming cut 6 bases from V and 0 bases from J; bases unmatched to any gene: 17. CDR3 residues: CSASRDRQGQYSNQPQHF. As DNA, the CDR3 is TGCAGTGCCAGTCGAGATCGACAGGGACAATATAGCAATCAGCCCCAGCATTTT.

The CDR3 DNA is TGTGCCATCAGTGAATCGGACAGGGGGACAGAGCAGTACTTC. Its translation: CAISESDRGTEQYF. The chain recombines TRBV10-3 with TRBJ2-7; 10 bases line up with TRBD1. The length of the CDR3 is 14 residues. Germline CDR1 and CDR2: ENHRY and SYGVKD. With 3 bases clipped from V and 7 bases from J, the junction kept 6 bases outside the gene matches.

This clone was detected once. The chain employs TRBV7-9 and TRBJ1-1; a possible D gene is TRBD1 (6 bases). The germline V gene encodes CDR1 SEHNR and CDR2 FQNEAQ (reference sequence). The CDR3 has 14 amino acids. V lost 3 bases to trimming and J lost 6 bases, with 14 bases between them. The chain's CDR3 is CASSFRDISAEAFF. Here the CDR3 DNA reads TGTGCCAGCAGCTTCCGGGACATTTCGGCTGAAGCTTTCTTT. The variable domain in full, completed from reference TRBV7-9 and TRBJ1-1, reads DTGVSQNPRHKITKRGQNVTFRCDPISEHNRLYWYRQTLGQGPEFLTYFQNEAQLEKSRLLSDRFSAERPKGSFSTLEIQRTEQGDSAMYLCASSFRDISAEAFFGQGTRLTVV.

The genes are TRBV19 and TRBJ2-5; possible D gene TRBD1, 5 bases. This CDR3 comprises 15 residues. Germline V lookup: CDR1 LNHDA, CDR2 SQIVND (reference sequence). Trimming cost V 5 bases and J 4 bases, with 17 bases left between them. CDR3 sequence reads: CASSPASVQGETQYF. The DNA of the CDR3 is TGTGCCAGTAGTCCCGCCTCGGTGCAGGGAGAGACCCAGTACTTC.

The V call is TRBV9, the J call TRBJ2-6; D not resolved. Trimming cost V 0 bases and J 0 bases, with 4 bases left between them. This CDR3 spans 15 amino acids. Germline values: CDR1 SGDLS, CDR2 YYNGEE. The CDR3 reads CASSVDSSGANVLTF. In nucleotides, the CDR3 is TGTGCCAGCAGCGTAGACAGCTCTGGGGCCAACGTCCTGACTTTC.

The table lists this clone with a few counts. The DNA of the CDR3 is TGTGCCAGCAGTGATGTCAGTAACTATGGCTACACCTTC. Its translation: CASSDVSNYGYTF. The chain carries TRBV2 and TRBJ1-2; unclear D gene. This CDR3 spans 13 amino acids. Deletions cut 3 bases from V and 1 base from J, with 6 bases between. The germline CDR1 and CDR2 sequences are SNHLY and FYNNEI.

This clone was seen a few times. The chain combines TRBV28 with TRBJ1-2, with a weak D call TRBD1 (5 bases). V lost 1 base and J lost 4, with 10 bases in between. Looked up from germline, CDR1 is MDHEN and CDR2 is SYDVKM. The CDR3 is 14 residues long. The CDR3 nucleotides are TGTGCCAGCAGTTTATCCGCGACAGCCTATGGCTACACCTTC. Amino acid sequence: CASSLSATAYGYTF.

On this clone itself: Germline is not matched at one junction end, which may reflect a read error. The V call is TRBV7-7, the J call TRBJ2-5; D unclear. From germline, CDR1 is SSHAT and CDR2 FNYEAQ (reference sequence). The CDR3 spans 16 residues. CDR3 residues: CASSLLAGPYQETQYF. Here the CDR3 DNA reads TGTGCTAGCAGCTTATTGGCAGGCCCGTACCAAGAGACCCAGTACTTC.

This clone was picked up one time. This chain connects TRBV19 to TRBJ1-5; the D is unclear. Germline assignment: CDR1 LNHDA and CDR2 SQIVND (reference sequence). V was trimmed by 4 bases and J by 7 bases, leaving 14 bases between them. The CDR3 is made up of 14 amino acids. The CDR3 reads CASSTGIREQPQHF. CDR3 nucleotide sequence: TGTGCCAGTAGTACGGGGATAAGAGAGCAGCCCCAGCATTTT.

CDR3 in DNA: TGTGCCAGCACTCTGACTAGCGGGAGTTTCCACGAGCAGTACTTC. It codes for CASTLTSGSFHEQYF. The chain links TRBV6-6 to TRBJ2-7; 12 bases map to TRBD2. The ends lost 7 bases at V and 5 bases at J; junction bases unmatched: 9. Germline lookup yields CDR1 MNHNY and CDR2 SVGAGI (reference sequence). The CDR3 sequence is 15 residues long.

The chain uses TRBV27 and TRBJ1-6; TRBD1 matches at 8 bases. Germline assignment: CDR1 MNHEY and CDR2 SMNVEV (reference sequence). V shed 6 bases, J shed 14 bases, and the junction held 15 bases outside the gene matches. The CDR3 runs 15 residues. CDR3 sequence: CASSLMRQGLGSLHF. The DNA for the CDR3 is TGTGCCAGCAGCCTTATGAGACAGGGGTTAGGGTCCCTCCACTTT.

This chain uses TRBV9 with TRBJ2-1; a possible D gene is TRBD1 (6 bases). With 3 bases removed from V and 6 bases from J, the gap between germline ends came to 7 bases. This CDR3 spans 12 amino acids. Germline V lookup: CDR1 SGDLS, CDR2 YYNGEE. CDR3 residues: CASSADSNEQFF. In nucleotides, the CDR3 is TGTGCCAGCAGCGCGGACAGCAATGAGCAGTTCTTC.

A few counts support this clone. The CDR3 protein is CASSQDRSRGVYEQYF. DNA of the CDR3: TGCGCCAGCAGCCAAGATCGGAGCAGGGGCGTATACGAGCAGTACTTC. The chain employs TRBV4-1 and TRBJ2-7, with D possibly being TRBD1 (6 bases). Between the trimmed V and J ends, which lost 0 bases and 4 bases, there was a span of 16 bases. The CDR3 has 16 amino acids. CDR1 and CDR2 from the germline V gene are MGHRA and YSYEKL.

The chain is built from TRBV5-1 and TRBJ1-3; D not certain. V was shortened by 0 bases and J by 8 bases, with 12 bases between the two germline ends. The CDR3 extends over 14 amino acids. Germline V lookup: CDR1 SGHRS, CDR2 YFSETQ. The CDR3 region is CASSLGSGFDTIYF. DNA for the CDR3: TGCGCCAGCAGCTTGGGGTCAGGTTTTGACACCATATATTTT.

This rearrangement joins TRBV11-3 to TRBJ2-2, with 8 bases fitting TRBD2. Germline-derived CDR1 and CDR2 are SGHNT and YENEEA. The CDR3 contains 15 residues. Unmatched junction bases numbered 3, after V lost 3 bases and J lost 3 bases. CDR3 nucleotide sequence: TGTGCCAGCAGCTTTCGGGGGGGCTACACCGGGGAGCTGTTTTTT. This codes for CASSFRGGYTGELFF.